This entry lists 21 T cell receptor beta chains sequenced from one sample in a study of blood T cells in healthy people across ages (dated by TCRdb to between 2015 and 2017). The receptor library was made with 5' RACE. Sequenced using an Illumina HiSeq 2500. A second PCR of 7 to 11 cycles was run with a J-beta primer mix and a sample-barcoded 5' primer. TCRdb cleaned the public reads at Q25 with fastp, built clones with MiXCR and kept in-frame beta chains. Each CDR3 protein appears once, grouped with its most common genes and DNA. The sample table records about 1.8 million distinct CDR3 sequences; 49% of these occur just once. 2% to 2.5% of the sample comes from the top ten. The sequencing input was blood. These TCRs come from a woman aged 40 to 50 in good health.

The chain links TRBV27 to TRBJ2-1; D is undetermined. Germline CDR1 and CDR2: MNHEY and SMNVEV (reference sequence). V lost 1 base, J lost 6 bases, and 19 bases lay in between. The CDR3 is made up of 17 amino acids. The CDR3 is CASSLFANNIISNEQFF. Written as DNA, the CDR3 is TGTGCCAGCAGTTTATTTGCAAATAACATCATATCCAATGAGCAGTTCTTC.

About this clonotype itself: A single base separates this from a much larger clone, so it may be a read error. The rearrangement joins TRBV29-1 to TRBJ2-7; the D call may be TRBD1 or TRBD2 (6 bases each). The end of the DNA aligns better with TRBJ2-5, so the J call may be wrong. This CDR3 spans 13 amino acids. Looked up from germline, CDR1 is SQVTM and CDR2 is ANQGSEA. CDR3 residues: CSVDKGGGGTQYF. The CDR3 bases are TGCAGCGTTGATAAAGGAGGAGGGGGGACCCAGTACTTC.

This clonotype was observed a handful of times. The CDR3 loop is CASRTHRAEQYF. The CDR3 DNA follows: TGTGCCAGCAGGACGCACAGGGCCGAGCAGTACTTC. The chain is built from TRBV27 and TRBJ2-7, with a possible D match to TRBD1 (6 bases). Germline V gene sequence: CDR1 MNHEY, CDR2 SMNVEV (reference sequence). The CDR3 sequence is 12 residues long. Trimming cost V 6 bases and J 6 bases, with 12 bases left between them.

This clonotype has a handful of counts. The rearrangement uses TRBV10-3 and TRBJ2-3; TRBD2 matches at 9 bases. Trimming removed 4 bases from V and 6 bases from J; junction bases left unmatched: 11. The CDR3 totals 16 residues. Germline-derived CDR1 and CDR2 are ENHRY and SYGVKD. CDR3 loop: CAISVELAGAGDTQYF. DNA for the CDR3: TGTGCCATCAGTGTGGAATTAGCGGGGGCAGGGGATACGCAGTATTTT.

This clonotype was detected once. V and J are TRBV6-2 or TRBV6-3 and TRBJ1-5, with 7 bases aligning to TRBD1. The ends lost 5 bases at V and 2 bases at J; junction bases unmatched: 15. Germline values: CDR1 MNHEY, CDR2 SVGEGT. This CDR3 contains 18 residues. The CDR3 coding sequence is TGTGCCAGCAGTCCACGCCACACGACAGGGAGGGGCAATCAGCCCCAGCATTTT. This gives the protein CASSPRHTTGRGNQPQHF.

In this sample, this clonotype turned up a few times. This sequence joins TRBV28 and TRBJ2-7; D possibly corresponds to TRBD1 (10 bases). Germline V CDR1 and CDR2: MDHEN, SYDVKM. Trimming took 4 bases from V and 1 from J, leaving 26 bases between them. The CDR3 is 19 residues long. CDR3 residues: CASSSWDRGLAGESYEQYF. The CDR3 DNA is TGTGCCAGCAGTTCCTGGGACAGGGGCTTAGCGGGGGAGTCCTACGAGCAGTACTTC.

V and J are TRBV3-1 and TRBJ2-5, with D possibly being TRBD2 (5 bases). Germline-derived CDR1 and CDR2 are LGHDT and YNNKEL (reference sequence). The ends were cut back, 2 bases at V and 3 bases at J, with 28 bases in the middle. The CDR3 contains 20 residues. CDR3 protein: CASSQFRRAASPRPKETQYF. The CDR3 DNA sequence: TGTGCCAGCAGCCAATTTCGCCGGGCGGCTAGCCCAAGGCCAAAAGAGACCCAGTACTTC.

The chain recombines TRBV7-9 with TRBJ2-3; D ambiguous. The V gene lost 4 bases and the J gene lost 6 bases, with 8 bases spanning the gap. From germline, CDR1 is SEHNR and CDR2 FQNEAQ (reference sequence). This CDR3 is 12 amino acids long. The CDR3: CASSWKPDTQYF. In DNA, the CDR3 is TGTGCCAGCAGCTGGAAGCCTGATACGCAGTATTTT.

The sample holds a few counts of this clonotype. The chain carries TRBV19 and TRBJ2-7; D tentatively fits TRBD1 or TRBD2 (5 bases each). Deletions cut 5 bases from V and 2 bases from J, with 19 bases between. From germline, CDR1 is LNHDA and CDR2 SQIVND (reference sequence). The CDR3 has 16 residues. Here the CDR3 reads CASSFAGLTGPYEQYF. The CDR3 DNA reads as TGTGCCAGTAGTTTCGCAGGGTTAACGGGACCCTACGAGCAGTACTTC.

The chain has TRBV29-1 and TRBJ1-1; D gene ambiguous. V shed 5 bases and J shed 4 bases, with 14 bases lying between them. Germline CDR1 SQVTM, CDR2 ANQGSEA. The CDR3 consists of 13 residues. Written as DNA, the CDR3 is TGCAGCGTTCTTCCCGGAGGGATCACTGAAGCTTTCTTT. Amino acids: CSVLPGGITEAFF.

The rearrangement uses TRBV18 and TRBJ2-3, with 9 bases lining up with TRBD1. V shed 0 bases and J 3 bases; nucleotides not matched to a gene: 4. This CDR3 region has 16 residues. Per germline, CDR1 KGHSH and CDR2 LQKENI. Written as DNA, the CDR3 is TGTGCCAGCTCACCACCGCGGGACAGGGTGACAGATACGCAGTATTTT. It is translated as CASSPPRDRVTDTQYF.

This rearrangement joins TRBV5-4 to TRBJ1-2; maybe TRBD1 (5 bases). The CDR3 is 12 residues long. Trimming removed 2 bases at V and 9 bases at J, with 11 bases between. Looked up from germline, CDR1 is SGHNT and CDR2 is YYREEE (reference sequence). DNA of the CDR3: TGTGCCAGCAGCTTCCCCATGGACAGCTACACCTTC. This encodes CASSFPMDSYTF.

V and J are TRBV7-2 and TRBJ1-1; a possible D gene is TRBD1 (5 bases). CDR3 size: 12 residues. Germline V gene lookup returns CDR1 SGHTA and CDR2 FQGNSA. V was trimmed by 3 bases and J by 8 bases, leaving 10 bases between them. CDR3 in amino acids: CASSFDGGEAFF. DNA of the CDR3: TGTGCCAGCAGCTTTGACGGGGGAGAAGCTTTCTTT.

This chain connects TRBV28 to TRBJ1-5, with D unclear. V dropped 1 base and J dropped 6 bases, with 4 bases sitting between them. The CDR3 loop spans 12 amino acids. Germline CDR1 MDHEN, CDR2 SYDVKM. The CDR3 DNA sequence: TGTGCCAGCAGTTTATTTAGTCAGCCCCAGCATTTT. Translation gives CASSLFSQPQHF. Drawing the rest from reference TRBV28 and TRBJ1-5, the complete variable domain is DVKVTQSSRYLVKRTGEKVFLECVQDMDHENMFWYRQDPGLGLRLIYFSYDVKMKEKGDIPEGYSVSREKKERFSLILESASTNQTSMYLCASSLFSQPQHFGDGTRLSIL.

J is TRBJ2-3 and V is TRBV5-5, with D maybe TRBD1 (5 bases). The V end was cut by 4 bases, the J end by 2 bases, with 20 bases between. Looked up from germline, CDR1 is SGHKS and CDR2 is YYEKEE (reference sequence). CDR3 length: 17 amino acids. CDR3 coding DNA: TGTGCCAGCAGCCCCCTACCGACAGAGATGGACACAGATACGCAGTATTTT. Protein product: CASSPLPTEMDTDTQYF.

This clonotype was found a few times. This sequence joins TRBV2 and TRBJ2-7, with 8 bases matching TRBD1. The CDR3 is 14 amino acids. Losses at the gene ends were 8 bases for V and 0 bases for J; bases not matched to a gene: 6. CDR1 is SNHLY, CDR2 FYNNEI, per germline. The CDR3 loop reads CASQGQGSSYEQYF. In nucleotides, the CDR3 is TGTGCCAGCCAAGGACAGGGAAGCTCCTACGAGCAGTACTTC.

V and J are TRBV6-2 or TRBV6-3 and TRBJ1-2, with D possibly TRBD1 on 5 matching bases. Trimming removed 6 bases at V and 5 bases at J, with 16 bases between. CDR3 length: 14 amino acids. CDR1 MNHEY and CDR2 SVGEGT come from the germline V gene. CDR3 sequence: CASREPGRAYGYTF. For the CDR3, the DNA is TGTGCCAGCAGGGAGCCGGGACGGGCATATGGCTACACCTTC.

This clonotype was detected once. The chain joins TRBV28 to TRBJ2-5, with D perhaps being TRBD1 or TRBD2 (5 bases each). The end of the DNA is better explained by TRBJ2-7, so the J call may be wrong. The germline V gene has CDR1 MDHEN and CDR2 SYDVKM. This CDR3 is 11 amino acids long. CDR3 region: CASMRGREQYF. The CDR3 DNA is TGTGCCAGCATGAGGGGCCGCGAGCAGTACTTC.

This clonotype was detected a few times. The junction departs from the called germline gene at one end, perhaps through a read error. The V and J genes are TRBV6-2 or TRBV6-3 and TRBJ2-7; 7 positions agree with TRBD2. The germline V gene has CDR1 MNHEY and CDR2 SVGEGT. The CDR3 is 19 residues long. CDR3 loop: CVSSYSKPGREGTKYEQYF. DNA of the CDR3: TGTGTCAGCAGTTACTCGAAACCAGGCAGGGAGGGGACCAAGTACGAGCAGTACTTC.

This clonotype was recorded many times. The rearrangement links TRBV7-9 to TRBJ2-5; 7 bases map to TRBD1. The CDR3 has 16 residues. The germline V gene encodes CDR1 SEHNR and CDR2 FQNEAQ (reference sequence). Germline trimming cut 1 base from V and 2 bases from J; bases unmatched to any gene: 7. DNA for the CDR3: TGTGCCAGCAGCTTAGGGGGAAGGACAGGACAAGAGACCCAGTACTTC. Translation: CASSLGGRTGQETQYF.

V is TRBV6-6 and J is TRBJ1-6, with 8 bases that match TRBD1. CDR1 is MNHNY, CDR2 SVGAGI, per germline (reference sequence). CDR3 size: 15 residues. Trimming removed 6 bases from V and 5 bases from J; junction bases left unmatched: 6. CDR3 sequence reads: CASRSAGGNNSPLHF. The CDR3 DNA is TGTGCCAGCAGGTCCGCAGGGGGCAATAATTCACCCCTCCACTTT.